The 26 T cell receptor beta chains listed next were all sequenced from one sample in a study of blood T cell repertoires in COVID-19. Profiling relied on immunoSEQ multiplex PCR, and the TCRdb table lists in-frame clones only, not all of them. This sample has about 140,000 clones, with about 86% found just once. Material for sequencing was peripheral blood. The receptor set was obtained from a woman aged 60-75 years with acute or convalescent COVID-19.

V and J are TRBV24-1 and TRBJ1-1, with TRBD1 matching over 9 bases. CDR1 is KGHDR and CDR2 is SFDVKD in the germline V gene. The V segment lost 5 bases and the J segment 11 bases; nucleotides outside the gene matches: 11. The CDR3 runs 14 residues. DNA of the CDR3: TGTGCCACCAGTGGGACGGGACAGGGCACGGCGGCTTTCTTT. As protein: CATSGTGQGTAAFF.

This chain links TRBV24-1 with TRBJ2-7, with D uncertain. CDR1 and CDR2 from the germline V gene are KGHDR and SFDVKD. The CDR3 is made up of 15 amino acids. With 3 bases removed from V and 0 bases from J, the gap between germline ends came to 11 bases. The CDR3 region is CATSDQRGDSYEQYF. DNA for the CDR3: TGTGCCACCAGTGATCAACGAGGTGACTCCTACGAGCAGTACTTC.

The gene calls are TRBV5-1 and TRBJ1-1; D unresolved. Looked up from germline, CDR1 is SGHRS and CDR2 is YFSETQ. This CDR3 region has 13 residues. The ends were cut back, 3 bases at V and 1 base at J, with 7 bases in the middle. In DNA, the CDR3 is TGCGCCAGCAGCTACAACAGGAACACTGAAGCTTTCTTT. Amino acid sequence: CASSYNRNTEAFF. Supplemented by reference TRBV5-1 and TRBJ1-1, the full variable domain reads KAGVTQTPRYLIKTRGQQVTLSCSPISGHRSVSWYQQTPGQGLQFLFEYFSETQRNKGNFPGRFSGRQFSNSRSEMNVSTLELGDSALYLCASSYNRNTEAFFGQGTRLTVV.

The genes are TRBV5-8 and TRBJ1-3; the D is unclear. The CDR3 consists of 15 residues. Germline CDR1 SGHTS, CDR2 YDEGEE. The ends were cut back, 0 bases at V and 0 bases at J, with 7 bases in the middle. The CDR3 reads CASSLGLISGNTIYF. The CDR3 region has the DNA TGTGCCAGCAGCTTGGGACTTATCTCTGGAAACACCATATATTTT. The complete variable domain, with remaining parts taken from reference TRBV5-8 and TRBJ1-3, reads EAGVTQSPTHLIKTRGQQATLRCSPISGHTSVYWYQQALGLGLQFLLWYDEGEERNRGNFPPRFSGRQFPNYSSELNVNALELEDSALYLCASSLGLISGNTIYFGEGSWLTVV.

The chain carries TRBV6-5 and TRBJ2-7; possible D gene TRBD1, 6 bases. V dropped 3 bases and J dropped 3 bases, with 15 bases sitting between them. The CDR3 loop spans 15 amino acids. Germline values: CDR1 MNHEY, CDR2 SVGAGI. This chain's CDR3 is CASSYASGRGYEQYF. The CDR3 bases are TGTGCCAGCAGTTATGCATCGGGCAGGGGCTACGAGCAGTACTTC.

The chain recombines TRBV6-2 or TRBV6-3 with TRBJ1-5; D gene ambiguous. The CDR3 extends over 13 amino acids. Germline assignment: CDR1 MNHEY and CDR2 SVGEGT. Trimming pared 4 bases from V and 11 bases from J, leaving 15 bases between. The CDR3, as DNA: TGTGCCAGCAGTTTGGACGGATCGGGGACCCAGCATTTT. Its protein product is CASSLDGSGTQHF.

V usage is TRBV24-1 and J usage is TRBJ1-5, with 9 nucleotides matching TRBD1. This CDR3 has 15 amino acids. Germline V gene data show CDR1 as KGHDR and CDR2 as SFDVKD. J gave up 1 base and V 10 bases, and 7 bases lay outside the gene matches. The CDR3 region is CATQGADGSNQPQHF. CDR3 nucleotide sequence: TGTGCCACACAGGGGGCGGACGGGAGCAATCAGCCCCAGCATTTT.

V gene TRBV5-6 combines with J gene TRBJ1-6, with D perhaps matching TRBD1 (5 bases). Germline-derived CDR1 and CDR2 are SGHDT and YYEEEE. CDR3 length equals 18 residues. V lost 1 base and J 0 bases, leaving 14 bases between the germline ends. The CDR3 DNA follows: TGTGCCAGCAGCTTGTGGGATCAGGGTAGCTCCTATAATTCACCCCTCCACTTT. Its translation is CASSLWDQGSSYNSPLHF. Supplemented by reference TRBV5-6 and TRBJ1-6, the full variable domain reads DAGVTQSPTHLIKTRGQQVTLRCSPKSGHDTVSWYQQALGQGPQFIFQYYEEEERQRGNFPDRFSGHQFPNYSSELNVNALLLGDSALYLCASSLWDQGSSYNSPLHFGNGTRLTVT.

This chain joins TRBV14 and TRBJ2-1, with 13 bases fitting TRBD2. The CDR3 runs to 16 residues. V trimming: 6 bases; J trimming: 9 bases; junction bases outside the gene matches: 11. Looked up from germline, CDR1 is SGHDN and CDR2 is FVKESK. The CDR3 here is CASSLTSGGAGGEQFF. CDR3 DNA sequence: TGTGCCAGCAGTCTCACTAGCGGGGGGGCCGGAGGTGAGCAGTTCTTC.

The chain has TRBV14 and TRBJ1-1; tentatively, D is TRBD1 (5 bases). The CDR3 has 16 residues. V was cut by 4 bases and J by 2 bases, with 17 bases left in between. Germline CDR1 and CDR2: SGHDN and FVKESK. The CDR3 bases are TGTGCCAGCAGCCCCCCGGCAGGGCGGCTAAACACTGAAGCTTTCTTT. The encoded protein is CASSPPAGRLNTEAFF.

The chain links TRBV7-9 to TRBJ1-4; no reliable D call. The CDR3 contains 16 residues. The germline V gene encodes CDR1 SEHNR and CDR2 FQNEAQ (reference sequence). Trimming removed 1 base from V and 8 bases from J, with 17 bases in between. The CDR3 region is CASSLGTQAWEEKLFF. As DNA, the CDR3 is TGTGCCAGCAGCTTAGGAACGCAGGCCTGGGAGGAAAAACTGTTTTTT.

The CDR3 protein is CAWSHGWGGASNQPQHF. The CDR3 coding sequence is TGTGCCTGGAGTCACGGATGGGGAGGGGCAAGCAATCAGCCCCAGCATTTT. The rearrangement uses TRBV30 and TRBJ1-5; D might be TRBD1 (5 bases). V was trimmed by 2 bases and J by 1 base, leaving 18 bases between them. CDR1 is GTSNPN and CDR2 is SVGIG in the germline V gene (reference sequence). There are 17 residues in the CDR3.

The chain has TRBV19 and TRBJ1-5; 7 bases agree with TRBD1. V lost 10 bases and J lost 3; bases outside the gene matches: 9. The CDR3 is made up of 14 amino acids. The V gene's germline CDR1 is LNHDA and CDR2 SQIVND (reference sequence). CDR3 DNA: TGTGCCACTGTGGGACAGTTAAACAATCAGCCCCAGCATTTT. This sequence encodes CATVGQLNNQPQHF.

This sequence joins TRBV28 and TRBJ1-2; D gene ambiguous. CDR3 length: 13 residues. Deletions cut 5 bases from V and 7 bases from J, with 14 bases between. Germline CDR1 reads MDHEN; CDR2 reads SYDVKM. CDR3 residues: CASSLPYSSGYTF. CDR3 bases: TGTGCCAGCAGTCTTCCCTACAGTTCTGGCTACACCTTC.

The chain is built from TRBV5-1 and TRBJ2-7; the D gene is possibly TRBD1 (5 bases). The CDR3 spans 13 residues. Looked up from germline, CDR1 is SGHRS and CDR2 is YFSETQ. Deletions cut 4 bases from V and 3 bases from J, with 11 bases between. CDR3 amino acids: CASSSPQGYEQYF. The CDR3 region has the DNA TGCGCCAGCAGCAGCCCCCAGGGCTACGAGCAGTACTTC.

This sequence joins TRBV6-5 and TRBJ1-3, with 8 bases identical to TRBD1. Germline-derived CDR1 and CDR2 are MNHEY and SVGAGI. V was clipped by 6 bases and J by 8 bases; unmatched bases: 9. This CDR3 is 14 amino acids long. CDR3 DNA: TGTGCCAGCAGCCGACTCGGACAGGGAGACACCATATATTTT. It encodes CASSRLGQGDTIYF.

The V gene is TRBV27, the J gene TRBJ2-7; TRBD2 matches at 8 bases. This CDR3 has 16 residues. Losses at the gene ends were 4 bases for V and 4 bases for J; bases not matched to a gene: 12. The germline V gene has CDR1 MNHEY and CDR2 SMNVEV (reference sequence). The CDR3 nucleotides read TGTGCCAGCAGTTCCGTTAGCGGGGTCTCTCCTTACGAGCAGTACTTC. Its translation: CASSSVSGVSPYEQYF.

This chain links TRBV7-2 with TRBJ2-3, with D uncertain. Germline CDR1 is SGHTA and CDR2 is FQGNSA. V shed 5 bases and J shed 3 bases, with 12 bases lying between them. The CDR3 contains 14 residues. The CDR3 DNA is TGTGCCAGCAGCCCCTTACGAGGTACAGATACGCAGTATTTT. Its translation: CASSPLRGTDTQYF. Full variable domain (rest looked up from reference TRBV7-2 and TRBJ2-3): GAGVSQSPSNKVTEKGKDVELRCDPISGHTALYWYRQSLGQGLEFLIYFQGNSAPDKSGLPSDRFSAERTGGSVSTLTIQRTQQEDSAVYLCASSPLRGTDTQYFGPGTRLTVL.

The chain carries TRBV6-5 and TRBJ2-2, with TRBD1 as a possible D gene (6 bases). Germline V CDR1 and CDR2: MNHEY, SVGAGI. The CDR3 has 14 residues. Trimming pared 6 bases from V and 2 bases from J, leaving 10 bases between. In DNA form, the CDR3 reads TGTGCCAGCAGAAGACAGGCTAACACCGGGGAGCTGTTTTTT. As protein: CASRRQANTGELFF.

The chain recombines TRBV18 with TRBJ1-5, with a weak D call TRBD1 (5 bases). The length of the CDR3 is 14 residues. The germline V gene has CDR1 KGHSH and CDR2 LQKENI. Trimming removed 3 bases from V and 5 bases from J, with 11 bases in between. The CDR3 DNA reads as TGTGCCAGCTCACCTGACAGCCCCGATCAGCCCCAGCATTTT. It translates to CASSPDSPDQPQHF.

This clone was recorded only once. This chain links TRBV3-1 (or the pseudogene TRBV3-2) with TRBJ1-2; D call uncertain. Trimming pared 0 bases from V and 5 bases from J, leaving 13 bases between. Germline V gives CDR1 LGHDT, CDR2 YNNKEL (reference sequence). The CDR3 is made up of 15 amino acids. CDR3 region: CASSQDTGLSYGYTF. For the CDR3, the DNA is TGTGCCAGCAGCCAAGATACGGGGTTAAGTTATGGCTACACCTTC.

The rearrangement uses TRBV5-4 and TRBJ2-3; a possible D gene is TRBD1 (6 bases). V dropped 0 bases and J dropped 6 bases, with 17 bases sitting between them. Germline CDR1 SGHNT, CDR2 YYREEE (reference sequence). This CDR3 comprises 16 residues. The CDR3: CASSLGRTATQDTQYF. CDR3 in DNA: TGTGCCAGCAGCTTGGGTCGGACAGCCACGCAGGATACGCAGTATTTT.

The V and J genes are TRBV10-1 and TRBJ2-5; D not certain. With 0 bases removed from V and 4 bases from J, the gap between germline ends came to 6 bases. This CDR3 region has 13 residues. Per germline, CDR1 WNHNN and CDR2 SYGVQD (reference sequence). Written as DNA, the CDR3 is TGCGCCAGCAGTGAGTCCTCGCGAGAGACCCAGTACTTC. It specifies CASSESSRETQYF.

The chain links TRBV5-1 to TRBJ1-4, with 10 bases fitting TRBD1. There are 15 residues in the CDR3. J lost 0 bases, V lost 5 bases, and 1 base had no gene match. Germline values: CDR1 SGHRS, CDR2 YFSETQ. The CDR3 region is CASRGTGATNEKLFF. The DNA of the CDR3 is TGCGCCAGCAGAGGGACAGGGGCAACTAATGAAAAACTGTTTTTT.

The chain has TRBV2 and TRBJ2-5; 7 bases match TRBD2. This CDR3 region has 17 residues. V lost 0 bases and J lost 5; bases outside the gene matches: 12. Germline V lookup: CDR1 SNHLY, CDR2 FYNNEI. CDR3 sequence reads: CASSEALGAGPRETQYF. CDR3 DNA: TGTGCCAGCAGTGAAGCGCTGGGAGCGGGGCCGCGGGAGACCCAGTACTTC. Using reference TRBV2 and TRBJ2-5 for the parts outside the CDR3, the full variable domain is EPEVTQTPSHQVTQMGQEVILRCVPISNHLYFYWYRQILGQKVEFLVSFYNNEISEKSEIFDDQFSVERPDGSNFTLKIRSTKLEDSAMYFCASSEALGAGPRETQYFGPGTRLLVL.

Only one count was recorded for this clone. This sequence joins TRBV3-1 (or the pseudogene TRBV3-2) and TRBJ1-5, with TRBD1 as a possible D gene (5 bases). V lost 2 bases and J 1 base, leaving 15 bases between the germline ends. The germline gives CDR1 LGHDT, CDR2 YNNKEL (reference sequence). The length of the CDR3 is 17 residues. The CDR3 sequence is CASSQSRVGGSNQPQHF. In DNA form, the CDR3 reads TGTGCCAGCAGCCAATCTAGGGTGGGGGGGAGCAATCAGCCCCAGCATTTT.